The 2 T cell receptor beta chains given below trace back to one sample, sequenced in a study of blood T cell repertoires in COVID-19 (dated by TCRdb to about 2020). Library creation used the immunoSEQ multiplex PCR assay. Drawn from immuneACCESS, this table holds only the in-frame rearrangements with V and J called that TCRdb kept. Clones are partly lost; checked studies trace under half to an unresolved V gene and leave the rest unexplained. The sample table lists around 260,000 clones, roughly 84% of them with a count of one. The ten largest clones add up to approximately 14% of the sample. Sequencing was performed on peripheral blood. The receptors were sampled from a person aged 65 to 79 with COVID-19, enrolled during active disease.

This clone was seen a handful of times. For the CDR3, the DNA is TGTGCCAGTAGTTTGGACAGGTTACCGAATTCACCCCTCCACTTT. Its translation is CASSLDRLPNSPLHF. The chain links TRBV19 to TRBJ1-6; 7 bases line up with TRBD1. CDR3 length: 15 amino acids. Germline assignment: CDR1 LNHDA and CDR2 SQIVND (reference sequence). The J segment lost 7 bases and the V segment lost 5 bases, leaving 8 bases of the junction unmatched.

The CDR3 nucleotides are TGTGCCAGCAGCTTATTATTTGCGGGCCTCGATGGAGCTTTCTTT. Translation gives CASSLLFAGLDGAFF. The rearrangement links TRBV11-2 to TRBJ1-1; D is unclear. Germline V gene sequence: CDR1 SGHAT, CDR2 FQNNGV. The V end lost 2 bases, the J end lost 10 bases, and 20 bases lay between the germline ends. The CDR3 sequence is 15 residues long.